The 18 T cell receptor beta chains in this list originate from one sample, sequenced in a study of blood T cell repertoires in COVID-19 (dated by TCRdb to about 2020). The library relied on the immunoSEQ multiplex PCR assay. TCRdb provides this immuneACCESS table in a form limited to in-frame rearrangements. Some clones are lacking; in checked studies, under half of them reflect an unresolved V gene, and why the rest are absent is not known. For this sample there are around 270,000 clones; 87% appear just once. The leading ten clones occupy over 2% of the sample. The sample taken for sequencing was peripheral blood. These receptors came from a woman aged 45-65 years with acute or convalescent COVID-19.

CDR3 nucleotide sequence: TGTGCCAGCAGTTTCTCCCAGGGGTGGCAGCCCCAGCATTTT. The encoded protein is CASSFSQGWQPQHF. V and J are TRBV6-5 and TRBJ1-5, with D perhaps matching TRBD1 (6 bases). Germline V gene lookup returns CDR1 MNHEY and CDR2 SVGAGI. The V end lost 4 bases, the J end lost 7 bases, and 14 bases lay between the germline ends. The CDR3 length is 14 residues.

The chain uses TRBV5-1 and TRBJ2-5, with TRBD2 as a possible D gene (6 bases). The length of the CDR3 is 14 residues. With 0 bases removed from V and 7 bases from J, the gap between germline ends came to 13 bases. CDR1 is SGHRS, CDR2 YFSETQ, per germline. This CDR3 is CASSLVEGPGTQYF. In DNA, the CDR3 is TGCGCCAGCAGCTTGGTGGAGGGTCCGGGGACCCAGTACTTC.

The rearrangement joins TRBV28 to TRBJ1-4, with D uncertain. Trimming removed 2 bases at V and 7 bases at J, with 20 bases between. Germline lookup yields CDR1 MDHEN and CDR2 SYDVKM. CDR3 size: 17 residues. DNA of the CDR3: TGTGCCAGCAGTTTAGGAGGTGGACCCCTAGGTGGTGAAAAACTGTTTTTT. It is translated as CASSLGGGPLGGEKLFF. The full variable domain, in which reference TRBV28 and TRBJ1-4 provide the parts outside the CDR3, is DVKVTQSSRYLVKRTGEKVFLECVQDMDHENMFWYRQDPGLGLRLIYFSYDVKMKEKGDIPEGYSVSREKKERFSLILESASTNQTSMYLCASSLGGGPLGGEKLFFGSGTQLSVL.

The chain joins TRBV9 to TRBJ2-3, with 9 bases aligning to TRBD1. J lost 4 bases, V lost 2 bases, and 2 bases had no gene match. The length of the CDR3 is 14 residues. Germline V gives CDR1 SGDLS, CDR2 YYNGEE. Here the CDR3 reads CASSVGTGPDTQYF. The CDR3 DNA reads TGTGCCAGCAGCGTGGGGACAGGGCCAGATACGCAGTATTTT. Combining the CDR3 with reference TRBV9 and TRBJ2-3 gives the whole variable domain DSGVTQTPKHLITATGQRVTLRCSPRSGDLSVYWYQQSLDQGLQFLIQYYNGEERAKGNILERFSAQQFPDLHSELNLSSLELGDSALYFCASSVGTGPDTQYFGPGTRLTVL.

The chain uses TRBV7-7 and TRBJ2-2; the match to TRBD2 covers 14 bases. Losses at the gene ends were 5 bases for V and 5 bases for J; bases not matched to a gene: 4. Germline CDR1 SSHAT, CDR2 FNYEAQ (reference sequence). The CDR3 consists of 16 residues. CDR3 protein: CASSMGLAGVTGELFF. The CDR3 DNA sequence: TGTGCCAGCAGCATGGGACTAGCGGGAGTAACCGGGGAGCTGTTTTTT.

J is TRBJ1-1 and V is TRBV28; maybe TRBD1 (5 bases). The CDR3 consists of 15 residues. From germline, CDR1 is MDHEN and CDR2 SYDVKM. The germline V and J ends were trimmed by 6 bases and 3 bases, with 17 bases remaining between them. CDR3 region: CASSQPRAGDTEAFF. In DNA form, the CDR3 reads TGTGCCAGCAGCCAACCCAGGGCAGGCGACACTGAAGCTTTCTTT.

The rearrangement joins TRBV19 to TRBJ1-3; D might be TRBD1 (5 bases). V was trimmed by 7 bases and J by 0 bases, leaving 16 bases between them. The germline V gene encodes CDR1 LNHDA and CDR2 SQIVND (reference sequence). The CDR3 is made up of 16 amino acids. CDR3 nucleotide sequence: TGTGCCAGTAAGCCAGGGACTATTCTCTCTGGAAACACCATATATTTT. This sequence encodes CASKPGTILSGNTIYF.

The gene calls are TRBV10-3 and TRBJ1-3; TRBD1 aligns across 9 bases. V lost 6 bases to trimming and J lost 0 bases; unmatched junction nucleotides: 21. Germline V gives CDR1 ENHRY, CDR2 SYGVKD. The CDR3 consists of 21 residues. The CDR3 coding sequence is TGTGCCATCAGCGCCGTCGTGGGGGACAGGGTAGAGGAGAGCTCTGGAAACACCATATATTTT. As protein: CAISAVVGDRVEESSGNTIYF.

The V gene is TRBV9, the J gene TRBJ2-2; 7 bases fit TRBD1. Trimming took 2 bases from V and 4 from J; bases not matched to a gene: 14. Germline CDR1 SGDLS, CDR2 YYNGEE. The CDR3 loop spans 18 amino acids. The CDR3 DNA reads TGTGCCAGCAGCGTGGGTAGGGGGCGAAGCTTTAGCACCGGGGAGCTGTTTTTT. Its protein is CASSVGRGRSFSTGELFF.

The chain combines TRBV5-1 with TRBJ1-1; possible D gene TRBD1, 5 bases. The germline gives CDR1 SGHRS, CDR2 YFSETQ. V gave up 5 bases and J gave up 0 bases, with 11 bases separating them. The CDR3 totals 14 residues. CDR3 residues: CASSRDSLNTEAFF. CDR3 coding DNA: TGCGCCAGCAGTCGTGACAGCTTGAACACTGAAGCTTTCTTT.

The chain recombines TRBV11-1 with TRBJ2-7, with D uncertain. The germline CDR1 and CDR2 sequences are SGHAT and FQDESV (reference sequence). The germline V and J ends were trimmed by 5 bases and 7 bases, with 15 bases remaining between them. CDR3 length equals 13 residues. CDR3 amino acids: CASSPESLREQYF. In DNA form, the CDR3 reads TGTGCCAGCAGCCCAGAATCGTTGAGGGAGCAGTACTTC.

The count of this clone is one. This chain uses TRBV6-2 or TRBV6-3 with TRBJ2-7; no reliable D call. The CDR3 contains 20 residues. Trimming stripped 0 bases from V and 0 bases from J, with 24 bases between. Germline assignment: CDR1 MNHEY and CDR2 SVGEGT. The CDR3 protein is CASSYSIAARRAGSSYEQYF. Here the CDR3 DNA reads TGTGCCAGCAGTTACTCGATTGCCGCACGTAGAGCCGGTAGCTCCTACGAGCAGTACTTC.

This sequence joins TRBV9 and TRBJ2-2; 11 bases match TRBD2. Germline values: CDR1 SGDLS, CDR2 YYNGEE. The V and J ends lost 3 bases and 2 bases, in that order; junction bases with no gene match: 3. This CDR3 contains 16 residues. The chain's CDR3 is CASSAGTSGNTGELFF. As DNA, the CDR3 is TGTGCCAGCAGCGCAGGGACTAGCGGAAACACCGGGGAGCTGTTTTTT.

The CDR3 protein is CASTPQGAHQPQHF. CDR3 sequence (DNA): TGTGCCAGCACCCCACAGGGGGCTCATCAGCCCCAGCATTTT. The rearrangement uses TRBV28 and TRBJ1-5; TRBD1 agrees at 9 bases. Germline CDR1 MDHEN, CDR2 SYDVKM. The trim removed 7 bases at V and 5 bases at J, leaving 6 bases unmatched. CDR3 length: 14 amino acids.

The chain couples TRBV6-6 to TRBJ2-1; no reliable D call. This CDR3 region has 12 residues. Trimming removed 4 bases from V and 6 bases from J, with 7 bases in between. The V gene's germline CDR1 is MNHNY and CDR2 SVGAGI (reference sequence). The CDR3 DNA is TGTGCCAGCAGTTCCGCTAGCAATGAGCAGTTCTTC. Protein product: CASSSASNEQFF.

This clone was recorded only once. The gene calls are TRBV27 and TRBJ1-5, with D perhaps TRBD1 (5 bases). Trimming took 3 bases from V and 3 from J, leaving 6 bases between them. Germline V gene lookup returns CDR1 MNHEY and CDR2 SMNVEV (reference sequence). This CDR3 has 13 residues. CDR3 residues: CASSFRVNQPQHF. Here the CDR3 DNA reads TGTGCCAGCAGTTTCAGGGTCAATCAGCCCCAGCATTTT.

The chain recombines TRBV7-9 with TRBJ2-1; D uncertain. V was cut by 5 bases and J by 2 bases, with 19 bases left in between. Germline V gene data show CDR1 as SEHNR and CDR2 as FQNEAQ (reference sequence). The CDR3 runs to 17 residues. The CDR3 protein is CASSGMGLLFTYNEQFF. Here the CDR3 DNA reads TGTGCCAGCAGCGGAATGGGCCTCCTCTTCACCTACAATGAGCAGTTCTTC.

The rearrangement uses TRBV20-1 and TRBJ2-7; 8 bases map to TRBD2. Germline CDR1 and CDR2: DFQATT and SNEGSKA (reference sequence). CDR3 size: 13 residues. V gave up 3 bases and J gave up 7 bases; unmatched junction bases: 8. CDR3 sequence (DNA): TGCAGTGCTAGTTGGGCTAGCGGGTCTGAGCAGTACTTC. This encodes CSASWASGSEQYF.